The 20 T cell receptor beta chains reported below all come from one sample, sequenced in a study of blood T cell repertoires in COVID-19. This table comes from immunoSEQ multiplex PCR, and its TCRdb copy is limited to in-frame clones, with some not included. Here the sample spans 25,000 to 40,000 clones, roughly 90% being singletons. Sequences were obtained from peripheral blood. The receptors derive from a human donor with active COVID-19. The donor label of this sample is uncertain.

The chain combines TRBV4-1 with TRBJ1-4; TRBD1 matches 9 bases. This CDR3 is 15 amino acids long. The J segment lost 8 bases and the V segment lost 3 bases, leaving 7 bases of the junction unmatched. The V gene's germline CDR1 is MGHRA and CDR2 YSYEKL. CDR3 DNA: TGCGCCAGCAGCCACCCGGGACAGGGCCGGGAAAAACTGTTTTTT. The encoded protein is CASSHPGQGREKLFF.

This clone was detected once. In DNA, the CDR3 is TGTGCCAGCAGTGGAGCCGGGACAGGGCGCAATGAGCAGTTCTTC. Residues: CASSGAGTGRNEQFF. This chain connects TRBV6-2 or TRBV6-3 to TRBJ2-1, with 9 bases lining up with TRBD1. J gave up 6 bases and V 5 bases, and 8 bases lay outside the gene matches. The CDR3 runs 15 residues. The germline CDR1 and CDR2 sequences are MNHEY and SVGEGT.

A single count supports this clone. The chain employs TRBV7-8 and TRBJ1-3; 8 nucleotides align to TRBD1. CDR3 length: 17 residues. Trimming cost V 2 bases and J 0 bases; bases outside gene matches: 6. Germline V gene lookup returns CDR1 SGHVS and CDR2 FQNEAQ. The CDR3 DNA sequence: TGTGCCAGCAGCTTAAATCCCACAGGGGGCTCTGGAAACACCATATATTTT. Translation gives CASSLNPTGGSGNTIYF.

The chain combines TRBV5-1 with TRBJ2-7, with 8 bases matching TRBD2. The ends lost 5 bases at V and 7 bases at J; junction bases unmatched: 11. The CDR3 is 14 amino acids. Per the germline V gene, CDR1 is SGHRS and CDR2 is YFSETQ. DNA for the CDR3: TGCGCCAGCAGACCAGCGGGGGCGACTTGGGAGCAGTACTTC. Translating gives CASRPAGATWEQYF.

A few counts support this clone. The V gene is TRBV2, the J gene TRBJ2-3; tentatively, D is TRBD1 (6 bases). The CDR3 is 13 amino acids. The V and J ends lost 6 bases and 2 bases respectively, with 9 bases between them. In germline, CDR1 is SNHLY, CDR2 FYNNEI. CDR3 protein: CASRGGYTDTQYF. In DNA form, the CDR3 reads TGTGCCAGCAGAGGGGGTTACACAGATACGCAGTATTTT.

V usage is TRBV6-5 and J usage is TRBJ1-2; D is perhaps TRBD1 (6 bases). CDR1 and CDR2 (germline): MNHEY, SVGAGI. The CDR3 totals 15 residues. The V and J ends lost 5 bases and 2 bases respectively, with 15 bases between them. The CDR3 DNA reads as TGTGCCAGCAGTCCACAGATGACAGGCAACTATGGCTACACCTTC. This codes for CASSPQMTGNYGYTF.

V and J are TRBV6-2 or TRBV6-3 and TRBJ2-3; 7 positions agree with TRBD2. V trimming: 5 bases; J trimming: 1 base; junction bases outside the gene matches: 9. The CDR3 is made up of 16 amino acids. Germline-derived CDR1 and CDR2 are MNHEY and SVGEGT. CDR3 sequence: CASSRPTSGGTDTQYF. CDR3 DNA sequence: TGTGCCAGCAGTCGTCCGACAAGCGGGGGCACAGATACGCAGTATTTT.

This chain uses TRBV7-2 with TRBJ2-7; D remains unclear. From germline, CDR1 is SGHTA and CDR2 FQGNSA. The V end was cut by 3 bases, the J end by 5 bases, with 17 bases between. This CDR3 is 15 amino acids long. The CDR3 DNA reads as TGTGCCAGCAGCTTCCGCCCGGTTTGGCAGGACGAGCAGTACTTC. It codes for CASSFRPVWQDEQYF.

This clone occurred once. The chain carries TRBV7-9 and TRBJ2-2; D is undetermined. Germline CDR1 and CDR2: SEHNR and FQNEAQ (reference sequence). V was clipped by 6 bases and J by 0 bases, with 11 bases between them. CDR3 length: 15 amino acids. The CDR3 reads CASRNTFANTGELFF. In DNA, the CDR3 is TGTGCCAGCAGAAACACCTTCGCGAACACCGGGGAGCTGTTTTTT. The full variable domain, rest sourced from reference TRBV7-9 and TRBJ2-2, is DTGVSQNPRHKITKRGQNVTFRCDPISEHNRLYWYRQTLGQGPEFLTYFQNEAQLEKSRLLSDRFSAERPKGSFSTLEIQRTEQGDSAMYLCASRNTFANTGELFFGEGSRLTVL.

The chain couples TRBV2 to TRBJ1-4; D may be TRBD1 (6 bases). V lost 5 bases to trimming and J lost 4 bases, with 23 bases between them. Germline lookup yields CDR1 SNHLY and CDR2 FYNNEI. The CDR3 covers 18 residues. Written as DNA, the CDR3 is TGTGCCAGCAGTTCAACCACTCGGGGGGGGGCCGGTAATGAAAAACTGTTTTTT. This encodes CASSSTTRGGAGNEKLFF.

The V call is TRBV7-9, the J call TRBJ1-1; D is unclear. The CDR3 spans 14 residues. Germline V gene data show CDR1 as SEHNR and CDR2 as FQNEAQ (reference sequence). V lost 2 bases, J lost 7 bases, and 14 bases lay in between. Written as DNA, the CDR3 is TGTGCCAGCAGCTTATCGGTGGCGGCCGATGAAGCTTTCTTT. This translates into CASSLSVAADEAFF. Combining the CDR3 with reference TRBV7-9 and TRBJ1-1 gives the whole variable domain DTGVSQNPRHKITKRGQNVTFRCDPISEHNRLYWYRQTLGQGPEFLTYFQNEAQLEKSRLLSDRFSAERPKGSFSTLEIQRTEQGDSAMYLCASSLSVAADEAFFGQGTRLTVV.

The genes are TRBV7-2 and TRBJ1-5; TRBD1 aligns across 7 bases. Germline trimming cut 5 bases from V and 1 base from J; bases unmatched to any gene: 5. This CDR3 comprises 15 residues. Germline CDR1 is SGHTA and CDR2 is FQGNSA. Here the CDR3 DNA reads TGTGCCAGCAGCAAGGACAGGCCAAGCAATCAGCCCCAGCATTTT. Residues: CASSKDRPSNQPQHF.

This clone was seen only once. The CDR3 DNA reads as TGTGCCAGCAGGGGGCTTAGGGGGGGAAGCAATCAGCCCCAGCATTTT. Translation: CASRGLRGGSNQPQHF. The rearrangement uses TRBV27 and TRBJ1-5, with TRBD1 as a possible D gene (6 bases). The CDR3 totals 16 residues. Germline V lookup: CDR1 MNHEY, CDR2 SMNVEV (reference sequence). With 6 bases removed from V and 1 base from J, the gap between germline ends came to 16 bases.

V and J are TRBV14 and TRBJ2-2, with a tentative D call TRBD2 (6 bases). Germline V lookup: CDR1 SGHDN, CDR2 FVKESK. V lost 8 bases and J 7 bases, leaving 17 bases between the germline ends. The CDR3 contains 14 residues. DNA for the CDR3: TGTGCCAGCCGACGTAGCGGAGGGCTCGGGGAGCTGTTTTTT. It specifies CASRRSGGLGELFF.

The rearrangement links TRBV27 to TRBJ2-1; 7 nucleotides agree with TRBD2. V lost 8 bases, J lost 1 base, and 8 bases stayed unmatched. CDR1 and CDR2 (germline): MNHEY, SMNVEV (reference sequence). There are 15 residues in the CDR3. CDR3 DNA sequence: TGTGCCAGCTCTGACCCGGGGGGATCCTACAATGAGCAGTTCTTC. This codes for CASSDPGGSYNEQFF.

V is TRBV6-6 and J is TRBJ1-2, with 7 bases identical to TRBD1. Trimming cost V 2 bases and J 4 bases; bases outside gene matches: 4. The CDR3 sequence is 14 residues long. Germline-derived CDR1 and CDR2 are MNHNY and SVGAGI (reference sequence). DNA for the CDR3: TGTGCCAGCAGTTACGCAACAGGGGCCTATGGCTACACCTTC. Translation gives CASSYATGAYGYTF.

The chain carries TRBV12-3 or TRBV12-4 and TRBJ2-7; no definite D call. V lost 2 bases to trimming and J lost 2 bases, with 7 bases between them. The CDR3 contains 13 residues. Here the CDR3 reads CASSLMAPYEQYF. The CDR3 DNA is TGTGCCAGCAGTTTAATGGCCCCCTACGAGCAGTACTTC.

The chain combines TRBV19 with TRBJ1-6; D possibly corresponds to TRBD1 (5 bases). The germline gives CDR1 LNHDA, CDR2 SQIVND (reference sequence). CDR3 length: 14 residues. The germline V and J ends were trimmed by 4 bases and 4 bases, with 8 bases remaining between them. The CDR3, as DNA: TGTGCCAGTAGTAGGGACTTTTATAATTCACCCCTCCACTTT. Amino acid sequence: CASSRDFYNSPLHF.

The chain has TRBV5-4 and TRBJ2-4, with TRBD1 matching over 7 bases. Germline CDR1 reads SGHNT; CDR2 reads YYREEE (reference sequence). CDR3 size: 17 residues. V trimming: 2 bases; J trimming: 0 bases; junction bases outside the gene matches: 8. CDR3 sequence (DNA): TGTGCCAGCAGCTTAAGAGACAGGGCTCTAGCCAAAAACATTCAGTACTTC. Protein sequence: CASSLRDRALAKNIQYF. Full variable domain (missing parts from reference TRBV5-4 and TRBJ2-4): ETGVTQSPTHLIKTRGQQVTLRCSSQSGHNTVSWYQQALGQGPQFIFQYYREEENGRGNFPPRFSGLQFPNYSSELNVNALELDDSALYLCASSLRDRALAKNIQYFGAGTRLSVL.

The rearrangement links TRBV9 to TRBJ1-5; unclear D gene. Trimming removed 0 bases from V and 7 bases from J, with 11 bases in between. This CDR3 is built from 14 residues. Germline V gene lookup returns CDR1 SGDLS and CDR2 YYNGEE. The CDR3 nucleotides are TGTGCCAGCAGCGTAGATCGAGGGCGCCAGCCCCAGCATTTT. As protein: CASSVDRGRQPQHF.